This entry lists 29 T cell receptor beta chains sequenced from one sample in a study of T cell responses to AZD1222 COVID-19 vaccine. TCRdb's table, derived via immunoSEQ multiplex PCR, lists solely in-frame clones and lacks some. Of about 88,000 clones in the sample, 70% to 90% were seen once. Sequenced here: peripheral blood, sampled 28 days after the second AZD1222 dose. The receptors originated from an adult who received the AZD1222 COVID-19 vaccine.

The J gene is TRBJ1-1, the V gene TRBV15, with D perhaps matching TRBD1 (6 bases). Germline values: CDR1 LNHNV, CDR2 YYDKDF (reference sequence). V was shortened by 3 bases and J by 9 bases, with 11 bases between the two germline ends. There are 12 residues in the CDR3. The CDR3 DNA sequence: TGTGCCACCAGCAGGGGTACAGGGCAAGCTTTCTTT. Amino acids: CATSRGTGQAFF.

The chain is built from TRBV10-2 and TRBJ2-5, with TRBD1 as a possible D gene (6 bases). CDR3 length equals 14 residues. Trimming pared 6 bases from V and 5 bases from J, leaving 16 bases between. Germline CDR1 and CDR2: WSHSY and SAAADI. The CDR3 loop is CASSPTGGRETQYF. The CDR3 nucleotides read TGCGCCAGCAGCCCGACAGGTGGTAGGGAGACCCAGTACTTC.

V gene TRBV3-1 (or the pseudogene TRBV3-2) combines with J gene TRBJ1-5; D not certain. CDR3 size: 13 residues. From germline, CDR1 is LGHDT and CDR2 YNNKEL (reference sequence). The germline V and J ends were trimmed by 1 base and 11 bases, with 12 bases remaining between them. The CDR3 sequence: CASSQGGAPAQHF. CDR3 in DNA: TGTGCCAGCAGCCAAGGAGGAGCCCCGGCCCAGCATTTT.

The genes are TRBV15 and TRBJ2-1, with TRBD1 identical over 7 bases. Germline CDR1 LNHNV, CDR2 YYDKDF (reference sequence). V shed 0 bases, J shed 2 bases, and the junction held 4 bases outside the gene matches. The CDR3 has 16 residues. The CDR3 loop is CATSRELGQPYNEQFF. CDR3 nucleotides: TGTGCCACCAGCAGAGAACTGGGACAGCCCTACAATGAGCAGTTCTTC.

The chain has TRBV18 and TRBJ1-3, with unresolved D. There are 15 residues in the CDR3. Trimming took 6 bases from V and 1 from J, leaving 13 bases between them. Germline V gene lookup returns CDR1 KGHSH and CDR2 LQKENI. CDR3 sequence reads: CASSPSPGSGNTIYF. For the CDR3, the DNA is TGTGCCAGCTCGCCCTCTCCGGGATCTGGAAACACCATATATTTT.

V and J are TRBV29-1 and TRBJ1-2, with a weak D call TRBD1 (6 bases). Deletions cut 1 base from V and 6 bases from J, with 18 bases between. This CDR3 spans 15 amino acids. Germline loops: CDR1 SQVTM, CDR2 ANQGSEA. DNA for the CDR3: TGCAGCGTTGAAGCCCTCACCCAGGGGTGGCATGGCTACACCTTC. This encodes CSVEALTQGWHGYTF.

This sequence joins TRBV7-9 and TRBJ1-6; a possible D gene is TRBD1 (5 bases). This CDR3 region has 18 residues. Trimming pared 0 bases from V and 9 bases from J, leaving 21 bases between. Germline-derived CDR1 and CDR2 are SEHNR and FQNEAQ (reference sequence). CDR3 nucleotide sequence: TGTGCCAGCAGCTTAGCGCCCGGACACGGGTTGGGCGGTTCACCCCTCCACTTT. This encodes CASSLAPGHGLGGSPLHF.

This chain joins TRBV2 and TRBJ2-5; 11 positions match TRBD1. Unmatched junction bases numbered 7, after V lost 8 bases and J lost 2 bases. The germline gives CDR1 SNHLY, CDR2 FYNNEI. The CDR3 contains 15 residues. The CDR3 nucleotides are TGTGCCAGCGGGGCGGGGACAGGGGGTCAAGAGACCCAGTACTTC. It is translated as CASGAGTGGQETQYF.

This clone appeared a single time. CDR3: CASSPGTGSPYEQYF. The CDR3 DNA sequence: TGCGCCAGCAGCCCAGGGACAGGGTCCCCCTACGAGCAGTACTTC. The rearrangement joins TRBV5-1 to TRBJ2-7, with 9 positions matching TRBD1. V dropped 4 bases and J dropped 2; count of bases not matched to a gene: 7. The CDR3 runs 15 residues. Germline V CDR1 and CDR2: SGHRS, YFSETQ.

The V gene is TRBV5-6, the J gene TRBJ2-5, with D perhaps matching TRBD2 (6 bases). CDR3 length: 16 amino acids. V was pared by 0 bases and J by 1 base, with 13 bases between. Germline lookup yields CDR1 SGHDT and CDR2 YYEEEE. For the CDR3, the DNA is TGTGCCAGCAGCTTGGATGTAGGGAGGCTCCAAGAGACCCAGTACTTC. It encodes CASSLDVGRLQETQYF.

V gene TRBV6-5 combines with J gene TRBJ2-1; 8 bases agree with TRBD2. The trim removed 2 bases at V and 2 bases at J, leaving 5 bases unmatched. Germline V gene data show CDR1 as MNHEY and CDR2 as SVGAGI. The CDR3 spans 16 residues. In DNA, the CDR3 is TGTGCCAGCAGTTACGTCGGCGGGGGGACCTACAATGAGCAGTTCTTC. Translation gives CASSYVGGGTYNEQFF.

The V gene is TRBV15, the J gene TRBJ2-7, with TRBD2 identical over 10 bases. CDR1 and CDR2 from the germline V gene are LNHNV and YYDKDF (reference sequence). With V trimmed by 3 bases and J by 5 bases, 10 bases remained unmatched. This CDR3 is 16 amino acids long. CDR3 sequence: CATSRGIAGGENEQYF. CDR3 nucleotides: TGTGCCACCAGCAGGGGTATAGCGGGGGGCGAGAACGAGCAGTACTTC. The full variable domain, completed using reference TRBV15 and TRBJ2-7, is DAMVIQNPRYQVTQFGKPVTLSCSQTLNHNVMYWYQQKSSQAPKLLFHYYDKDFNNEADTPDNFQSRRPNTSFCFLDIRSPGLGDTAMYLCATSRGIAGGENEQYFGPGTRLTVT.

A single count supports this clone. The chain employs TRBV6-5 and TRBJ2-3, with 7 bases fitting TRBD2. The V segment lost 6 bases and the J segment 2 bases; nucleotides outside the gene matches: 5. The CDR3 covers 14 residues. Germline V gene data show CDR1 as MNHEY and CDR2 as SVGAGI. In nucleotides, the CDR3 is TGTGCCAGCAGACCCGGGGGGACCACAGATACGCAGTATTTT. Translation gives CASRPGGTTDTQYF.

The chain is built from TRBV3-1 (or the pseudogene TRBV3-2) and TRBJ2-3; TRBD1 agrees at 8 bases. This CDR3 spans 18 amino acids. Germline V gene sequence: CDR1 LGHDT, CDR2 YNNKEL (reference sequence). After removal of 0 bases from V and 5 bases from J, the junction contained 13 bases not matched to a gene. The CDR3 DNA sequence: TGTGCCAGCAGCCAAGATTTCCCAAGTCCAGGGGGCGAAGATACGCAGTATTTT. Protein sequence: CASSQDFPSPGGEDTQYF.

The chain carries TRBV6-1 and TRBJ1-4, with TRBD1 matching over 7 bases. The CDR3 has 14 amino acids. V trimming: 3 bases; J trimming: 8 bases; junction bases outside the gene matches: 6. CDR1 and CDR2 (germline): MNHNS, SASEGT. As DNA, the CDR3 is TGTGCCAGCAGTGAGTGGACAGGCGGCGAAAAACTGTTTTTT. Translation gives CASSEWTGGEKLFF.

V and J are TRBV10-3 and TRBJ1-3, with D perhaps matching TRBD1 (5 bases). The germline V gene encodes CDR1 ENHRY and CDR2 SYGVKD. CDR3 length: 14 residues. Between the trimmed V and J ends, which lost 3 bases and 3 bases, there was a span of 9 bases. As DNA, the CDR3 is TGTGCCATCAGTGATCCGGGGGGTGGAAACACCATATATTTT. Its protein is CAISDPGGGNTIYF.

The chain recombines TRBV7-3 with TRBJ2-1; tentative D call: TRBD1 (6 bases). The CDR3 spans 16 residues. With 5 bases removed from V and 6 bases from J, the gap between germline ends came to 20 bases. CDR1 is SGHTA and CDR2 is FQGTGA in the germline V gene. CDR3 DNA sequence: TGTGCCAGCAGCCCCAAAGGGACAATCCTCCCCAATGAGCAGTTCTTC. Protein product: CASSPKGTILPNEQFF.

This clone was seen a few times. The rearrangement joins TRBV19 to TRBJ1-2, with D perhaps TRBD1 (5 bases). The CDR3 length is 13 residues. The germline gives CDR1 LNHDA, CDR2 SQIVND (reference sequence). The V gene lost 7 bases and the J gene lost 7 bases, with 16 bases spanning the gap. CDR3 DNA sequence: TGTGCCAGTACCCGAGGGGTCTCCGGTGGCTACACCTTC. It yields the protein CASTRGVSGGYTF.

J is TRBJ1-6 and V is TRBV4-1; the D gene is possibly TRBD1 (5 bases). V lost 0 bases to trimming and J lost 14 bases, with 14 bases between them. This CDR3 comprises 14 residues. The V gene's germline CDR1 is MGHRA and CDR2 YSYEKL. CDR3 region: CASSQDERGVTLHF. The CDR3 DNA reads TGCGCCAGCAGCCAAGATGAGCGGGGGGTCACCCTCCACTTT.

The chain carries TRBV4-2 and TRBJ2-5; TRBD2 aligns across 9 bases. Per germline, CDR1 LGHNA and CDR2 YNFKEQ. V shed 6 bases and J 3 bases; nucleotides not matched to a gene: 5. The CDR3 has 14 amino acids. The CDR3 is CASSGGGAEETQYF. In nucleotides, the CDR3 is TGTGCCAGCAGTGGCGGGGGGGCCGAAGAGACCCAGTACTTC.

The rearrangement links TRBV6-5 to TRBJ2-1, with 9 bases aligning to TRBD2. Germline assignment: CDR1 MNHEY and CDR2 SVGAGI. This CDR3 comprises 13 residues. Trimming at V came to 7 bases and at J to 8 bases, leaving 6 bases not matched to a gene. In nucleotides, the CDR3 is TGTGCCAGCAATAGCGGGGGCCGGGATGAGCAGTTCTTC. Translation gives CASNSGGRDEQFF.

J is TRBJ1-4 and V is TRBV4-2, with TRBD1 matching over 7 bases. Trimming removed 0 bases from V and 10 bases from J; junction bases left unmatched: 17. The CDR3 consists of 18 residues. Germline CDR1 LGHNA, CDR2 YNFKEQ. CDR3 bases: TGTGCCAGCAGCCAAGATCTAGGGGGGACAGTTGGGCATGGAAAACTGTTTTTT. Translated: CASSQDLGGTVGHGKLFF.

J is TRBJ2-7 and V is TRBV7-6, with D tentatively TRBD1 or TRBD2 (5 bases each). There are 14 residues in the CDR3. CDR1 SGHVS and CDR2 FNYEAQ come from the germline V gene. Trimming left V 5 bases short and J 5 bases short, with 16 bases between. CDR3 residues: CASSEVGGTHEQYF. CDR3 DNA sequence: TGTGCCAGCAGCGAAGTTGGGGGAACCCACGAGCAGTACTTC.

The V and J genes are TRBV7-8 and TRBJ2-1; D is ambiguous. The V end was cut by 2 bases, the J end by 0 bases, with 8 bases between. Germline lookup yields CDR1 SGHVS and CDR2 FQNEAQ. CDR3 size: 15 residues. CDR3 loop: CASSLRGSSYNEQFF. The DNA for the CDR3 is TGTGCCAGCAGCTTACGCGGTAGCTCCTACAATGAGCAGTTCTTC.

This clone was seen just once. This chain connects TRBV5-5 to TRBJ2-3; 8 bases line up with TRBD1. CDR3 length: 16 amino acids. With V trimmed by 3 bases and J by 1 base, 7 bases remained unmatched. In germline, CDR1 is SGHKS, CDR2 YYEKEE (reference sequence). CDR3 residues: CASSYPQGAGTDTQYF. The CDR3, as DNA: TGTGCCAGCAGCTACCCCCAGGGGGCCGGCACAGATACGCAGTATTTT.

This sequence joins TRBV30 and TRBJ1-1, with 12 bases fitting TRBD1. Germline CDR1 is GTSNPN and CDR2 is SVGIG (reference sequence). This CDR3 is 15 amino acids long. Trimming took 3 bases from V and 6 from J; bases not matched to a gene: 8. Here the CDR3 reads CAWRGQGARRAEAFF. DNA of the CDR3: TGTGCCTGGAGGGGACAGGGGGCGCGTCGCGCTGAAGCTTTCTTT.

This clone was detected once. The chain is built from TRBV5-1 and TRBJ2-2, with 9 bases matching TRBD1. Germline values: CDR1 SGHRS, CDR2 YFSETQ. The V gene end was trimmed by 5 bases and the J gene end by 5 bases; junction bases not matched to a gene: 7. The CDR3 length is 15 residues. The DNA of the CDR3 is TGCGCCAGCAGGGGGGACAGGGTCGCTACCGGGGAGCTGTTTTTT. Translating gives CASRGDRVATGELFF.

The chain links TRBV27 to TRBJ2-2, with a tentative D call TRBD1 (5 bases). V was pared by 2 bases and J by 3 bases, with 16 bases between. Germline CDR1 reads MNHEY; CDR2 reads SMNVEV (reference sequence). This CDR3 contains 17 residues. The CDR3 here is CASSLALWGGDTGELFF. For the CDR3, the DNA is TGTGCCAGCAGTTTAGCGCTGTGGGGCGGCGACACCGGGGAGCTGTTTTTT.

The chain couples TRBV6-5 to TRBJ2-7; TRBD2 matches 7 bases. The CDR3 loop spans 15 amino acids. CDR1 is MNHEY, CDR2 SVGAGI, per germline. V lost 2 bases to trimming and J lost 3 bases; unmatched junction nucleotides: 7. This CDR3 reads CASSYEGRGDYEQYF. CDR3 DNA sequence: TGTGCCAGCAGTTACGAGGGGAGGGGCGACTACGAGCAGTACTTC.